Below, 5 T cell receptor beta chains from the same sample are listed, as sequenced in a study of T cell responses to AZD1222 COVID-19 vaccine. The method was immunoSEQ multiplex PCR; TCRdb's version includes in-frame clones alone and lacks a portion of them. This table holds tens of thousands of clones, approximately 84% found once. The specimen comprised peripheral blood, sampled on day 0 of AZD1222 vaccination. The source is an adult in good health.

The V call is TRBV15, the J call TRBJ1-2; no clear D gene. Germline V lookup: CDR1 LNHNV, CDR2 YYDKDF (reference sequence). The CDR3 extends over 13 amino acids. The V and J ends lost 5 bases and 9 bases respectively, with 16 bases between them. The CDR3 loop is CATSLRDTVSYTF. In DNA, the CDR3 is TGTGCCACCAGCCTGAGAGACACGGTGAGCTACACCTTC.

This clone was seen a few times. The J gene is TRBJ1-2, the V gene TRBV6-1; weak D call: TRBD1 (5 bases). The CDR3 totals 14 residues. CDR1 and CDR2 from the germline V gene are MNHNS and SASEGT. Deletions cut 0 bases from V and 7 bases from J, with 12 bases between. CDR3 amino acids: CASSEARGGRGYTF. In DNA, the CDR3 is TGTGCCAGCAGTGAAGCGCGTGGGGGACGTGGCTACACCTTC.

In its sample, this clone was seen a few times. The gene calls are TRBV4-3 and TRBJ1-2; D unclear. CDR3 size: 14 residues. The V gene's germline CDR1 is LGHNA and CDR2 YSLEER. V dropped 0 bases and J dropped 8 bases, with 13 bases sitting between them. CDR3 loop: CASSQDSPGRGYTF. The CDR3 bases are TGCGCCAGCAGCCAAGATAGTCCAGGCCGGGGCTACACCTTC.

DNA of the CDR3: TGTGCCATCTCAGGGGCTGGGACCGATGAAAAACTGTTTTTT. This gives the protein CAISGAGTDEKLFF. The chain is built from TRBV10-3 and TRBJ1-4; a weak D match, TRBD1 (6 bases). Germline CDR1 reads ENHRY; CDR2 reads SYGVKD. This CDR3 region has 14 residues. The V end was cut by 8 bases, the J end by 6 bases, with 16 bases between.

J is TRBJ2-7 and V is TRBV29-1, with 16 bases lining up with TRBD2. The germline V gene encodes CDR1 SQVTM and CDR2 ANQGSEA. The CDR3 runs 16 residues. Trimming cost V 6 bases and J 6 bases; bases outside gene matches: 11. CDR3 sequence reads: CSVAGTSGGAALEQYF. The CDR3 nucleotides read TGCAGCGTCGCCGGGACTAGCGGGGGGGCAGCACTCGAGCAGTACTTC.